What follows are 6 T cell receptor beta chains derived from one specimen sequenced in a study of metastatic and nonmetastatic thyroid tumors. Thyroid surgery was preceded by no treatment in any patient. TCRdb re-called the PCR reads via MiXCR. There are just over 70,000 clones in the sample; around 19% occur only once, and around 13% lies in the top ten. Sequenced material: blood. These TCRs come from a female donor with papillary thyroid cancer or a benign thyroid nodule (not recorded which). Some clones in this sample may be carry-over from other donors' samples.

This chain uses TRBV30 with TRBJ1-5, with D unresolved. Germline CDR1 reads GTSNPN; CDR2 reads SVGIG (reference sequence). V dropped 3 bases and J dropped 9 bases, with 9 bases sitting between them. This CDR3 comprises 11 residues. The CDR3 is CAWRVILPQHF. In DNA, the CDR3 is TGTGCCTGGAGAGTAATTTTGCCCCAGCATTTT.

The V and J genes are TRBV5-1 and TRBJ1-3; possible D gene TRBD1, 5 bases. Germline CDR1 SGHRS, CDR2 YFSETQ. The length of the CDR3 is 15 residues. Trimming pared 4 bases from V and 0 bases from J, leaving 11 bases between. The CDR3 DNA reads TGCGCCAGCAGCCCAGGGCGGAGCTCTGGAAACACCATATATTTT. It encodes CASSPGRSSGNTIYF.

Ten or more counts support this clone. The chain has TRBV24-1 and TRBJ2-2, with D possibly called TRBD1 or TRBD2 (5 bases each). The CDR3 totals 17 residues. Germline V CDR1 and CDR2: KGHDR, SFDVKD. V gave up 4 bases and J gave up 0 bases, with 14 bases separating them. CDR3 nucleotides: TGTGCCACCAGTGAGTCGGGACGCCAGTCGAACACCGGGGAGCTGTTTTTT. Translation gives CATSESGRQSNTGELFF.

The chain recombines TRBV5-4 with TRBJ1-2; TRBD1 agrees at 10 bases. Germline CDR1 is SGHNT and CDR2 is YYREEE (reference sequence). The CDR3 runs to 15 residues. The ends lost 2 bases at V and 5 bases at J; junction bases unmatched: 6. The CDR3 nucleotides are TGTGCCAGCAGCTTAAAGGGGACAGGGGAATATGGCTACACCTTC. Its translation: CASSLKGTGEYGYTF. The complete variable domain, with remaining parts taken from reference TRBV5-4 and TRBJ1-2, reads ETGVTQSPTHLIKTRGQQVTLRCSSQSGHNTVSWYQQALGQGPQFIFQYYREEENGRGNFPPRFSGLQFPNYSSELNVNALELDDSALYLCASSLKGTGEYGYTFGSGTRLTVV.

This clone came up many times. The V call is TRBV5-5, the J call TRBJ1-4; 10 positions agree with TRBD1. This CDR3 is built from 17 residues. The V segment lost 0 bases and the J segment 6 bases; nucleotides outside the gene matches: 8. Germline V gene sequence: CDR1 SGHKS, CDR2 YYEKEE (reference sequence). DNA of the CDR3: TGTGCCAGCAGCTTGGGGGACAGGGGTTTCGGGTATGAAAAACTGTTTTTT. Protein: CASSLGDRGFGYEKLFF. Complete variable domain (other parts from reference TRBV5-5 and TRBJ1-4): DAGVTQSPTHLIKTRGQQVTLRCSPISGHKSVSWYQQVLGQGPQFIFQYYEKEERGRGNFPDRFSARQFPNYSSELNVNALLLGDSALYLCASSLGDRGFGYEKLFFGSGTQLSVL.

This chain connects TRBV6-2 or TRBV6-3 to TRBJ1-1; 7 bases are shared with TRBD1. V shed 1 base, J shed 4 bases, and the junction held 3 bases outside the gene matches. The CDR3 is 14 amino acids. Germline CDR1 MNHEY, CDR2 SVGEGT. The CDR3 loop reads CASSYWGQSTEAFF. In DNA form, the CDR3 reads TGTGCCAGCAGTTACTGGGGACAGTCCACTGAAGCTTTCTTT.